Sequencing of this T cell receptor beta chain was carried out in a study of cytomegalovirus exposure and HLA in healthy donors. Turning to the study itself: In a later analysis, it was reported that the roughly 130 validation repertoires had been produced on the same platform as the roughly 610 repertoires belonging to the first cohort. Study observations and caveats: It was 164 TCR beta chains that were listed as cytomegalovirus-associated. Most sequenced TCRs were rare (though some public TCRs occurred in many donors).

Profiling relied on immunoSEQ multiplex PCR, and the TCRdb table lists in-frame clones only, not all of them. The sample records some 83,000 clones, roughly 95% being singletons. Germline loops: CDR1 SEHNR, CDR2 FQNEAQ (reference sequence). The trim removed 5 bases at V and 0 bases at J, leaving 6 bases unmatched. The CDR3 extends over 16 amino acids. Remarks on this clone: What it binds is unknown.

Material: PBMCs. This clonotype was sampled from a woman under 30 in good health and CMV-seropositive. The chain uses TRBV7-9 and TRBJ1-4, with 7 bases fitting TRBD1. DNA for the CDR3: TGTGCCAGCAGCCAAACAGGGGTAGCAACTAATGAAAAACTGTTTTTT. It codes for CASSQTGVATNEKLFF.